This T cell receptor (beta chain) was captured by sequencing in a study of PD-1 blockade in classical Hodgkin lymphoma. Study overall: Patients were given intravenous nivolumab, 3 mg/kg, every 2 weeks.

Assay: immunoSEQ multiplex PCR; the TCRdb copy retains only in-frame clones and omits some. The sample includes roughly 32,000 clones, roughly 80% of them seen just once. Each patient's relapse followed autologous stem cell transplantation, and brentuximab vedotin exposure varied. Progressive disease, partial response or complete response was each patient's best response. CDR1 and CDR2 (germline): SGHNT, YENEEA. The CDR3 length is 15 residues. The V end lost 2 bases, the J end lost 2 bases, and 12 bases lay between the germline ends. This chain connects TRBV11-3 to TRBJ2-5; D is possibly TRBD1 (5 bases). The sample was peripheral blood mononuclear cells (PBMCs), taken at baseline. The TCR sequence derives from a human donor with classical Hodgkin lymphoma. The CDR3 loop is CASSLLGHIQETQYF. The CDR3 nucleotides are TGTGCCAGCAGCTTACTAGGACATATACAAGAGACCCAGTACTTC. Full variable domain (remainder filled in from reference TRBV11-3 and TRBJ2-5): EAGVVQSPRYKIIEKKQPVAFWCNPISGHNTLYWYLQNLGQGPELLIRYENEEAVDDSQLPKDRFSAERLKGVDSTLKIQPAELGDSAVYLCASSLLGHIQETQYFGPGTRLLVL.